The 12 T cell receptor beta chains below come from one sample, sequenced in a study of cytomegalovirus exposure and HLA in healthy donors. The study ran its PCR with 60 Vbeta and 13 Jbeta primers. Sequencing used immunoSEQ multiplex PCR; TCRdb keeps in-frame clones, though not all of them. The table lists over 150,000 clones, roughly 76% of them singletons. The sequencing input was PBMCs. Receptor source: a human donor in good health.

The V gene is TRBV6-1, the J gene TRBJ1-2; no firm D call. The germline V gene encodes CDR1 MNHNS and CDR2 SASEGT. There are 16 residues in the CDR3. Trimming shortened V by 2 bases and J by 1 base, and 14 bases separated the two germline ends. This CDR3 is CASSELSLGSNYGYTF. CDR3 in DNA: TGTGCCAGCAGTGAATTGTCCCTTGGCAGTAACTATGGCTACACCTTC.

The J gene is TRBJ2-1, the V gene TRBV9, with D tentatively TRBD1 (6 bases). The CDR3 contains 14 residues. Trimming removed 4 bases at V and 7 bases at J, with 15 bases between. Germline V CDR1 and CDR2: SGDLS, YYNGEE. The CDR3 DNA reads as TGTGCCAGCAGCTCAAGGACAGTCGGAAATGAGCAGTTCTTC. This sequence encodes CASSSRTVGNEQFF.

V gene TRBV6-1 combines with J gene TRBJ2-1, with D perhaps TRBD1 (5 bases). CDR3 length: 17 amino acids. Trimming took 2 bases from V and 2 from J, leaving 16 bases between them. CDR1 MNHNS and CDR2 SASEGT come from the germline V gene. In nucleotides, the CDR3 is TGTGCCAGCAGTGAATATAGTCGGCAGGGCCCCTACAATGAGCAGTTCTTC. It translates to CASSEYSRQGPYNEQFF.

The V gene is TRBV9, the J gene TRBJ1-1; D might be TRBD1 (6 bases). The V gene's germline CDR1 is SGDLS and CDR2 YYNGEE. V was clipped by 3 bases and J by 10 bases, with 13 bases between them. The CDR3 consists of 12 residues. DNA for the CDR3: TGTGCCAGCAGCGACCCAAGGGGGGGAGCTTTCTTT. Its translation: CASSDPRGGAFF.

This clone was picked up one time. This sequence joins TRBV5-1 and TRBJ2-6; 9 bases fit TRBD1. Germline CDR1 SGHRS, CDR2 YFSETQ. V shed 0 bases and J 1 base; nucleotides not matched to a gene: 8. The CDR3 covers 19 residues. CDR3 protein: CASSLEWDRVISGANVLTF. CDR3 bases: TGCGCCAGCAGCTTGGAATGGGACAGGGTGATTTCTGGGGCCAACGTCCTGACTTTC.

The J gene is TRBJ2-1, the V gene TRBV11-2; D is perhaps TRBD2 (7 bases). This CDR3 spans 16 amino acids. The V and J ends lost 0 bases and 6 bases respectively, with 15 bases between them. Germline values: CDR1 SGHAT, CDR2 FQNNGV. This chain's CDR3 is CASSLDAGAGVNEQFF. The CDR3 DNA sequence: TGTGCCAGCAGCTTAGATGCGGGGGCCGGAGTCAATGAGCAGTTCTTC.

The V gene is TRBV5-1, the J gene TRBJ2-2, with D possibly TRBD2 on 5 matching bases. V lost 0 bases, J lost 5 bases, and 11 bases lay in between. CDR1 SGHRS and CDR2 YFSETQ come from the germline V gene. The CDR3 has 15 residues. The CDR3 nucleotides read TGCGCCAGCAGCTTGGGGCGAGGGTTAACCGGGGAGCTGTTTTTT. This encodes CASSLGRGLTGELFF. Drawing the rest from reference TRBV5-1 and TRBJ2-2, the complete variable domain is KAGVTQTPRYLIKTRGQQVTLSCSPISGHRSVSWYQQTPGQGLQFLFEYFSETQRNKGNFPGRFSGRQFSNSRSEMNVSTLELGDSALYLCASSLGRGLTGELFFGEGSRLTVL.

This chain connects TRBV6-6 to TRBJ2-7, with TRBD2 identical over 10 bases. From germline, CDR1 is MNHNY and CDR2 SVGAGI (reference sequence). This CDR3 comprises 16 residues. V gave up 2 bases and J gave up 5 bases; unmatched junction bases: 9. In DNA, the CDR3 is TGTGCCAGCAGTTACCCTACGGGACTAGCGTGGAACGAGCAGTACTTC. This gives the protein CASSYPTGLAWNEQYF.

The chain recombines TRBV7-9 with TRBJ2-3, with TRBD2 matching over 8 bases. The V gene's germline CDR1 is SEHNR and CDR2 FQNEAQ (reference sequence). This CDR3 comprises 17 residues. The V gene end was trimmed by 4 bases and the J gene end by 2 bases; junction bases not matched to a gene: 11. The CDR3: CASSSRLTSVITDTQYF. In DNA form, the CDR3 reads TGTGCCAGCAGCTCCAGGTTGACTAGCGTCATCACAGATACGCAGTATTTT. The whole variable domain, filled in from reference TRBV7-9 and TRBJ2-3, reads DTGVSQNPRHKITKRGQNVTFRCDPISEHNRLYWYRQTLGQGPEFLTYFQNEAQLEKSRLLSDRFSAERPKGSFSTLEIQRTEQGDSAMYLCASSSRLTSVITDTQYFGPGTRLTVL.

The chain joins TRBV6-5 to TRBJ1-2; TRBD1 agrees at 10 bases. This CDR3 has 14 residues. Germline V gene data show CDR1 as MNHEY and CDR2 as SVGAGI. J gave up 3 bases and V 8 bases, and 6 bases lay outside the gene matches. In nucleotides, the CDR3 is TGTGCCAGCGGAGAGGGACAGGGGCACTATGGCTACACCTTC. Its protein product is CASGEGQGHYGYTF.

The rearrangement uses TRBV4-1 and TRBJ2-2; a possible D gene is TRBD2 (5 bases). Trimming removed 1 base from V and 4 bases from J, with 7 bases in between. CDR3 length: 14 amino acids. Looked up from germline, CDR1 is MGHRA and CDR2 is YSYEKL. The CDR3 region is CASSQGEITGELFF. CDR3 sequence (DNA): TGCGCCAGCAGCCAAGGGGAGATCACCGGGGAGCTGTTTTTT.

The chain employs TRBV10-3 and TRBJ2-2, with 8 bases matching TRBD2. The CDR3 consists of 17 residues. Losses at the gene ends were 2 bases for V and 2 bases for J; bases not matched to a gene: 7. The germline gives CDR1 ENHRY, CDR2 SYGVKD. The CDR3 loop is CAISEPRSGGNTGELFF. The CDR3 nucleotides read TGTGCCATCAGTGAGCCTCGAAGCGGGGGAAACACCGGGGAGCTGTTTTTT.